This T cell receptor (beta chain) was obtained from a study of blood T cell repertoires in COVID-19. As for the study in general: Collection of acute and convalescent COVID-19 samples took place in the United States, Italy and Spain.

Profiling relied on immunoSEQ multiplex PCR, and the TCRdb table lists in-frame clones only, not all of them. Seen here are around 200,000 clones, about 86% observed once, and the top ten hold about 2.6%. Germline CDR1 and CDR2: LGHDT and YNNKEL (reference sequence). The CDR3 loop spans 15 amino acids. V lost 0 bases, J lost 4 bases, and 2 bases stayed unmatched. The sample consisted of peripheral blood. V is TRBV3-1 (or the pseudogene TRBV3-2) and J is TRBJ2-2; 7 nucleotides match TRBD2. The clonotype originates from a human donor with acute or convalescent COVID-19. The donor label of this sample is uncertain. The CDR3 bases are TGTGCCAGCAGCCAAGATTCGGGGGGCACCGGGGAGCTGTTTTTT. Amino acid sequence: CASSQDSGGTGELFF.